This T cell receptor (beta chain) was profiled in a study of long-term antiretroviral therapy in people with HIV. The CDR3 is 14 amino acids. Trimming left V 5 bases short and J 5 bases short, with 13 bases between. Germline V CDR1 and CDR2: SGHRS, YFSETQ. At the survey level, the v3.0 immunoSEQ assay was run. The repertoire was sequenced with immunoSEQ multiplex PCR; TCRdb's copy has only in-frame clones and lacks some. The repertoire has more than 25,000 clones, roughly 90% of them found once; the top ten carry approximately 0.93%. This clone was detected once. Source: unsorted PBMCs, taken 2 years after starting antiretroviral therapy. The sequence was obtained from a man aged 45-65 years with HIV. J is TRBJ1-4 and V is TRBV5-1; D is unclear. The CDR3 coding sequence is TGCGCCAGCAGTGGAGAAGGACGAAATGAAAAACTGTTTTTT. Translated: CASSGEGRNEKLFF.